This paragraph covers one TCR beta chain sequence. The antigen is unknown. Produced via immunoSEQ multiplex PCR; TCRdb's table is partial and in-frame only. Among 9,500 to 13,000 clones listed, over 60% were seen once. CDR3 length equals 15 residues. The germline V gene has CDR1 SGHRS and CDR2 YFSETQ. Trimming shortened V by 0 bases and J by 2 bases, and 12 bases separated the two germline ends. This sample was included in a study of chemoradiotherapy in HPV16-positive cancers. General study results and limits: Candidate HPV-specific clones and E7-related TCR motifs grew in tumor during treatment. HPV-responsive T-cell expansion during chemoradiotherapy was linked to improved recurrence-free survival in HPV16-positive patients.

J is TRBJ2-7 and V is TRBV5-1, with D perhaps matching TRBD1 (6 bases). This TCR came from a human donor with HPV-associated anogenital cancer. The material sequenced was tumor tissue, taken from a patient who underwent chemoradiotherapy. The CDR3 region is CASSLGSKGAYEQYF. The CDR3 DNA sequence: TGCGCCAGCAGCTTGGGATCGAAGGGGGCCTACGAGCAGTACTTC.